This TCR beta chain was captured in a study of OX40 agonist ivuxolimab in advanced cancers. V was trimmed by 8 bases and J by 1 base, leaving 13 bases between them. The germline V gene has CDR1 MNHNY and CDR2 SVGAGI (reference sequence). The CDR3 contains 14 residues. Measured with immunoSEQ multiplex PCR; TCRdb has only the in-frame clones, and not every one. The table includes some 19,000 clones, 68% detected once. This TCR was sampled from an adult with an advanced solid tumor such as melanoma, head and neck, liver or kidney cancer. The specimen comprised CD4+ or CD8+ T cells sorted from blood, sampled in a trial of the OX40 agonist ivuxolimab. The V gene is TRBV6-6, the J gene TRBJ2-3; D is unresolved. CDR3 loop: CASVGSRRTDTQYF. CDR3 sequence (DNA): TGTGCCAGCGTCGGGTCCAGGCGCACAGATACGCAGTATTTT.